The rows below give T cell receptor beta chains drawn from one sample of a study of cytomegalovirus exposure and HLA in healthy donors. Assay: immunoSEQ multiplex PCR; the TCRdb copy retains only in-frame clones and omits some. The repertoire holds around 130,000 clones, with approximately 77% as singletons. The specimen sequenced was PBMCs. The source of these receptors is a woman aged 60-75 years in good health and CMV-seronegative. The CDR3 runs from the conserved cysteine through the conserved F or W. A D gene is named only where the DNA matches it firmly. Clone size appears in some rows only: once, few, many, or a class for an expanded clone.

clone size | D gene | J gene | V gene | CDR3 protein | CDR3 DNA
. | TRBD2 | TRBJ2-1 | TRBV30 | CAWRGLAGGRNEQFF | TGTGCCTGGAGGGGACTAGCGGGAGGGCGAAATGAGCAGTTCTTC
. | TRBD1 | TRBJ2-2 | TRBV27 | CASSFPRTGRGGELFF | TGTGCCAGCAGTTTTCCCCGGACAGGGCGGGGCGGGGAGCTGTTTTTT
few | TRBD2 | TRBJ2-3 | TRBV11-3 | CASSLDPSGRGTDTQYF | TGTGCCAGCAGCTTAGACCCCAGCGGGAGAGGCACAGATACGCAGTATTTT
. | TRBD2 | TRBJ2-3 | TRBV5-6 | CASSSPASGRTDTQYF | TGTGCCAGCAGCTCCCCCGCTAGCGGGCGCACAGATACGCAGTATTTT
. | . | TRBJ1-1 | TRBV11-3 | CASSLDRVTEAFF | TGTGCCAGCAGCTTAGACAGGGTTACTGAAGCTTTCTTT
. | TRBD2 | TRBJ2-1 | TRBV30 | CAWNRLAGESNEQFF | TGTGCCTGGAACAGACTAGCGGGAGAAAGCAATGAGCAGTTCTTC
. | TRBD1 | TRBJ1-3 | TRBV6-6 | CASSYGQGASGNTIYF | TGTGCCAGCAGTTACGGGCAGGGGGCGTCAGGAAACACCATATATTTT
. | . | TRBJ2-7 | TRBV11-1 | CASSLVRKGQEQYF | TGTGCCAGCAGCTTAGTACGTAAAGGACAAGAGCAGTACTTC
. | TRBD2 | TRBJ2-2 | TRBV5-1 | CASSFLAGLNTGELFF | TGCGCCAGCAGCTTTCTAGCGGGATTGAACACCGGGGAGCTGTTTTTT
. | . | TRBJ2-1 | TRBV6-5 | CASTPGGPYNEQFF | TGTGCCTCAACCCCCGGCGGGCCTTACAATGAGCAGTTCTTC
. | TRBD1 | TRBJ2-5 | TRBV9 | CASSVGGGTGGQETQYF | TGTGCCAGCAGCGTAGGGGGGGGGACAGGGGGCCAAGAGACCCAGTACTTC
. | . | TRBJ1-2 | TRBV30 | CAWSVTSLLYYGYTF | TGTGCCTGGAGTGTAACGTCGCTATTGTACTATGGCTACACCTTC
. | . | TRBJ2-7 | TRBV5-1 | CASSLGISATAEQYF | TGCGCCAGCAGCTTGGGTATTAGCGCGACTGCCGAGCAGTACTTC
. | TRBD2 | TRBJ2-7 | TRBV28 | CASSSWTSGSYEQYF | TGTGCCAGCAGTTCGTGGACTAGCGGTTCCTACGAGCAGTACTTC
. | . | TRBJ1-2 | TRBV9 | CASSPVSGGGYGYTF | TGTGCCAGCAGCCCAGTATCGGGTGGAGGTTATGGCTACACCTTC
. | TRBD2 | TRBJ2-3 | TRBV28 | CASSFQREGGNTQYF | TGTGCCAGCAGTTTTCAGCGGGAGGGCGGAAATACGCAGTATTTT
. | . | TRBJ2-1 | TRBV28 | CASSLRDRPFF | TGTGCCAGCAGTTTGAGAGACAGGCCGTTCTTC
. | . | TRBJ1-2 | TRBV6-1 | CASSTNRYGYTF | TGTGCCAGCAGCACAAACCGTTATGGCTACACCTTC
. | TRBD1 | TRBJ1-1 | TRBV18 | CASSTGGSNTEAFF | TGTGCCAGCTCCACAGGGGGCTCGAACACTGAAGCTTTCTTT
. | TRBD1 | TRBJ2-7 | TRBV28 | CASSSIRDRVFSVVYEQYF | TGTGCCAGCAGTTCTATCCGGGACAGGGTTTTTTCGGTCGTCTACGAGCAGTACTTC
. | TRBD2 | TRBJ2-1 | TRBV7-6 | CASSSAGVNNEQFF | TGTGCCAGCAGCTCCGCGGGGGTAAACAATGAGCAGTTCTTC
. | . | TRBJ1-4 | TRBV9 | CASSPGVANEKLFF | TGTGCCAGCTCCCCCGGGGTAGCTAATGAAAAACTGTTTTTT
. | TRBD1 | TRBJ1-2 | TRBV10-1 | CASSVYQRTGDGYTF | TGCGCCAGCAGTGTCTACCAACGGACAGGAGATGGCTACACCTTC
. | TRBD1 | TRBJ2-1 | TRBV7-2 | CASSQDRGSHNEQFF | TGTGCCAGCAGCCAGGACAGGGGTAGCCACAATGAGCAGTTCTTC
. | . | TRBJ1-4 | TRBV19 | CASSLQAATNEKLFF | TGTGCCAGTAGTCTCCAGGCTGCAACTAATGAAAAACTGTTTTTT
. | TRBD1 | TRBJ2-2 | TRBV14 | CASSQLIVGTGEAGELFF | TGTGCCAGCAGCCAGCTTATCGTCGGGACAGGGGAAGCCGGGGAGCTGTTTTTT
. | . | TRBJ1-1 | TRBV5-1 | CASRPSLNTEAFF | TGCGCCAGCAGACCGAGCCTGAACACTGAAGCTTTCTTT
. | . | TRBJ1-5 | TRBV5-6 | CASSNSGLRGNQPQHF | TGTGCCAGCAGCAACTCGGGTTTGCGTGGCAATCAGCCCCAGCATTTT
. | . | TRBJ2-7 | TRBV5-5 | CASSLAPGREYEQYF | TGTGCCAGCAGCTTGGCCCCGGGACGGGAGTACGAGCAGTACTTC
. | . | TRBJ1-2 | TRBV28 | CAPKRQCNYGYTF | TGTGCCCCTAAACGACAGTGTAACTATGGCTACACCTTC
. | . | TRBJ2-6 | TRBV11-2 | CASSLRPDNSGANVLTF | TGTGCCAGCAGCTTAAGACCTGACAATTCTGGGGCCAACGTCCTGACTTTC
. | . | TRBJ1-6 | TRBV14 | CASSQATPPPLHF | TGTGCCAGCAGCCAAGCTACCCCCCCACCCCTCCACTTT
. | TRBD2 | TRBJ2-1 | TRBV7-2 | CASSRGGIQPTPYNEQFF | TGTGCCAGCAGCCGGGGGGGTATCCAACCCACCCCCTACAATGAGCAGTTCTTC
. | . | TRBJ2-5 | TRBV9 | CASSARGGETQYF | TGTGCCAGCAGCGCCCGCGGTGGGGAGACCCAGTACTTC
once | TRBD2 | TRBJ2-7 | TRBV2 | CASSLGLALNF | TGTGCCAGCAGCCTCGGACTAGCCCTAAACTTC
. | . | TRBJ2-7 | TRBV6-5 | CASSYGLTYEQYF | TGTGCCAGCAGTTACGGCCTCACCTACGAGCAGTACTTC
. | . | TRBJ2-2 | TRBV11-3 | CASSLVQTGELFF | TGTGCCAGCAGCTTAGTCCAAACCGGGGAGCTGTTTTTT
. | . | TRBJ2-1 | TRBV7-9 | CASSLRQGLLSYNEQFF | TGTGCCAGCAGCTTACGGCAGGGCCTACTCTCCTACAATGAGCAGTTCTTC
. | . | TRBJ2-7 | TRBV9 | CASSVGAESYEQYF | TGTGCCAGCAGCGTAGGGGCTGAATCCTACGAGCAGTACTTC
. | TRBD2 | TRBJ2-7 | TRBV10-3 | CAISEQRGYEQYF | TGTGCCATCAGTGAACAGCGGGGCTACGAGCAGTACTTC
once | . | TRBJ2-5 | TRBV10-3 | CAISNAVLEQGQETQYF | TGTGCCATCAGCAACGCCGTTCTGGAACAGGGCCAAGAGACCCAGTACTTC
once | TRBD1 | TRBJ2-1 | TRBV5-6 | CASSAGTGGRNEQFF | TGTGCCAGCAGCGCAGGGACAGGGGGCAGGAATGAGCAGTTCTTC
once | . | TRBJ1-2 | TRBV28 | CASSLVGSGGYTF | TGTGCCAGCAGTTTAGTAGGGTCGGGGGGCTACACCTTC
. | TRBD1 | TRBJ1-1 | TRBV6-1 | CASISGGADTEAFF | TGTGCCAGCATATCAGGGGGCGCCGACACTGAAGCTTTCTTT
. | TRBD2 | TRBJ2-7 | TRBV5-1 | CASSLRASGASSYEQYF | TGCGCCAGCAGCTTGAGGGCTAGCGGGGCTAGCTCCTACGAGCAGTACTTC
once | . | TRBJ1-2 | TRBV10-3 | CAISEGGRVPNELAYTF | TGTGCCATCAGTGAGGGGGGGAGGGTACCCAATGAGCTGGCCTACACCTTC
. | . | TRBJ2-2 | TRBV19 | CASSIDAGVGFTGELFF | TGTGCCAGTAGTATTGATGCAGGGGTAGGATTCACCGGGGAGCTGTTTTTT
. | . | TRBJ2-7 | TRBV30 | CAWNSGSYEQYF | TGTGCCTGGAATAGCGGATCCTACGAGCAGTACTTC
. | . | TRBJ1-5 | TRBV19 | CASSRRGGDQPQHF | TGTGCCAGTAGTCGCAGGGGAGGGGATCAGCCCCAGCATTTT
. | TRBD2 | TRBJ2-7 | TRBV10-1 | CASSSGKTQYF | TGCGCCAGCAGTAGCGGGAAAACTCAGTACTTC
few | . | TRBJ1-6 | TRBV14 | CASSQRSQTASGSPLHF | TGTGCCAGCAGCCAGCGGTCCCAGACAGCTTCTGGTTCACCCCTCCACTTT
. | . | TRBJ2-2 | TRBV9 | CASSVDFSGTGELFF | TGTGCCAGCAGCGTAGACTTCTCGGGGACCGGGGAGCTGTTTTTT
few | TRBD2 | TRBJ2-2 | TRBV2 | CASRGGLAATGELFF | TGTGCCAGCCGAGGCGGACTAGCGGCGACCGGGGAGCTGTTTTTT
. | . | TRBJ2-2 | TRBV27 | CASSLTSPRDGELFF | TGTGCCAGCAGTCTCACTAGCCCCCGCGACGGGGAGCTGTTTTTT
. | . | TRBJ1-3 | TRBV28 | CASTPSWGLGNTIYF | TGTGCCAGCACCCCTTCCTGGGGGCTCGGAAACACCATATATTTT